This TCR beta chain was sequenced during a study of technical replicates of blood from several donors. With 6 bases clipped from V and 1 base from J, the junction kept 12 bases outside the gene matches. CDR1 and CDR2 from the germline V gene are SGHDN and FVKESK. CDR3 length equals 19 residues. Sequencing used immunoSEQ multiplex PCR; TCRdb keeps in-frame clones, though not all of them. The table records around 100,000 clones, roughly 94% of them present only once. The sample comprised T cells isolated from PBMCs. This rearrangement joins TRBV14 to TRBJ2-1; 13 bases map to TRBD2. The TCR sequence derives from a human donor in good health. CDR3 sequence: CASRSYGTSGKSSYNEQFF. For the CDR3, the DNA is TGTGCCAGCAGGAGTTACGGGACTAGCGGGAAGTCATCCTACAATGAGCAGTTCTTC.